In this sample, the clone carrying this T cell receptor (beta chain) turned up a few times. Its antigen is unknown. This CDR3 is built from 12 residues. V was clipped by 2 bases and J by 6 bases, with 8 bases between them. Germline CDR1 and CDR2: MNHNY and SVGAGI (reference sequence). The sample is drawn from a study of blood T cells in healthy people across ages. Study-wide results and caveats: Observed TCR beta diversity per million T cells went down as age went up. This fall followed a roughly linear course with age.

Sample-barcoded 5' priming and a J-beta primer mix drove a second PCR of 7 to 11 cycles. Each CDR3 protein is one row after TCRdb ran MiXCR on the 5' RACE reads. In the table there are some 760,000 distinct CDR3 sequences, roughly 25% of which are singletons. This same sample was also taken into another study, of T cells of mothers and their children.

The source material was blood. This TCR derives from a boy younger than 18 in good health. This rearrangement joins TRBV6-6 to TRBJ2-7; D gene ambiguous. CDR3 protein: CASSYGWGEQYF. The CDR3 bases are TGTGCCAGCAGTTACGGGTGGGGCGAGCAGTACTTC.